These 20 T cell receptor beta chains were all obtained from the same sample, sequenced in a study of blood T cell repertoires in COVID-19 (dated by TCRdb to 2018 to 2021). Receptor libraries were prepared by the immunoSEQ multiplex PCR assay. In its TCRdb copy, this immuneACCESS table keeps in-frame sequences only and misses some clones. Where compared with another copy, unresolved V genes explain less than half of these, and the others have no known cause. The sample yields 200,000 to 300,000 clones; under 90% were counted once. In total, the top ten clones hold more than 1.5% of the sample. Sequenced: PBMCs or T cells enriched from blood (not recorded which). The receptor source for this set is a man aged 40-55 years who had recovered from COVID-19.

The chain has TRBV3-1 (or the pseudogene TRBV3-2) and TRBJ2-7; 7 bases are a match to TRBD2. Germline V CDR1 and CDR2: LGHDT, YNNKEL (reference sequence). J gave up 2 bases and V 3 bases, and 4 bases lay outside the gene matches. The CDR3 is made up of 14 amino acids. The CDR3 DNA is TGTGCCAGCAGCCAGGGAGGGGCACCCTACGAGCAGTACTTC. Translating it yields CASSQGGAPYEQYF.

This chain links TRBV30 with TRBJ2-3; maybe TRBD2 (5 bases). The germline V gene encodes CDR1 GTSNPN and CDR2 SVGIG (reference sequence). V was cut by 5 bases and J by 10 bases, with 10 bases left in between. This CDR3 spans 10 amino acids. The CDR3 coding sequence is TGTGCCTGGGACGGGGAATCGCAGTATTTT. Translating gives CAWDGESQYF.

This chain links TRBV7-3 with TRBJ2-2; D gene ambiguous. V was cut by 4 bases and J by 7 bases, with 7 bases left in between. Germline V gene data show CDR1 as SGHTA and CDR2 as FQGTGA. This CDR3 has 12 amino acids. The CDR3 protein is CASSSIGGELFF. CDR3 bases: TGTGCCAGCAGCTCGATCGGCGGGGAGCTGTTTTTT.

J is TRBJ2-7 and V is TRBV10-3, with a weak D call TRBD2 (5 bases). The ends were cut back, 4 bases at V and 5 bases at J, with 21 bases in the middle. The length of the CDR3 is 16 residues. Germline V gives CDR1 ENHRY, CDR2 SYGVKD. CDR3: CAISGASTPLGDEQYF. In nucleotides, the CDR3 is TGTGCCATCAGTGGGGCGTCAACCCCCCTCGGGGACGAGCAGTACTTC.

The chain uses TRBV6-5 and TRBJ2-1, with D uncertain. Germline assignment: CDR1 MNHEY and CDR2 SVGAGI. The CDR3 totals 12 residues. V shed 10 bases and J shed 6 bases, with 13 bases lying between them. The CDR3 spells CATSRPGNEQFF. The CDR3, as DNA: TGTGCCACCAGCAGGCCAGGCAATGAGCAGTTCTTC.

This chain uses TRBV5-5 with TRBJ1-1; 8 nucleotides line up with TRBD1. Trimming cost V 4 bases and J 1 base; bases outside gene matches: 9. Germline CDR1 SGHKS, CDR2 YYEKEE (reference sequence). The CDR3 length is 16 residues. This chain's CDR3 is CASSTPRTGKNTEAFF. The CDR3 bases are TGTGCCAGCAGCACCCCTAGGACAGGGAAGAACACTGAAGCTTTCTTT.

The chain recombines TRBV7-2 with TRBJ1-3, with a tentative D call TRBD1 (5 bases). CDR1 and CDR2 from the germline V gene are SGHTA and FQGNSA. The CDR3 loop spans 16 amino acids. V lost 2 bases, J lost 0 bases, and 11 bases lay in between. CDR3 DNA sequence: TGTGCCAGCAGCTTACACGGAGGGGTCTCTGGAAACACCATATATTTT. Translating it yields CASSLHGGVSGNTIYF.

V usage is TRBV7-6 and J usage is TRBJ2-3; no definite D call. Trimming took 6 bases from V and 1 from J, leaving 8 bases between them. Germline loops: CDR1 SGHVS, CDR2 FNYEAQ. This CDR3 contains 13 residues. CDR3 nucleotide sequence: TGTGCCAGCAGTCCTCGGGGCACAGATACGCAGTATTTT. This gives the protein CASSPRGTDTQYF.

The rearrangement joins TRBV5-6 to TRBJ1-5; no clear D. This CDR3 has 14 residues. Deletions cut 4 bases from V and 6 bases from J, with 14 bases between. The germline V gene has CDR1 SGHDT and CDR2 YYEEEE. The CDR3 reads CASSKEPSTQPQHF. The CDR3 nucleotides read TGTGCCAGCAGCAAGGAGCCGAGTACTCAGCCCCAGCATTTT.

This clone was recorded once. The chain couples TRBV12-2 to TRBJ1-5; TRBD1 is the table's D call and was not checked against the DNA. TRBV12-2 is designated a pseudogene. This CDR3 region has 14 residues. The CDR3 DNA follows: TGTGCAAGTACACAAACAGGTTTAAATCAGCCCCAGCATTTT. Translated: CASTQTGLNQPQHF.

This chain uses TRBV7-2 with TRBJ2-5, with 8 positions matching TRBD1. After removal of 6 bases from V and 3 bases from J, the junction contained 9 bases not matched to a gene. Germline loops: CDR1 SGHTA, CDR2 FQGNSA. CDR3 length equals 15 residues. CDR3 coding DNA: TGTGCCAGCAGTCGCGACAGGGGCGTGGAAGAGACCCAGTACTTC. Protein product: CASSRDRGVEETQYF.

J is TRBJ1-4 and V is TRBV9; TRBD1 aligns across 8 bases. Germline CDR1 and CDR2: SGDLS and YYNGEE. V lost 0 bases to trimming and J lost 7 bases; unmatched junction nucleotides: 11. The CDR3 extends over 17 amino acids. The CDR3 is CASSVDPLGQGPEKLFF. Written as DNA, the CDR3 is TGTGCCAGCAGCGTAGACCCCCTAGGACAGGGCCCTGAAAAACTGTTTTTT. Drawing the rest from reference TRBV9 and TRBJ1-4, the complete variable domain is DSGVTQTPKHLITATGQRVTLRCSPRSGDLSVYWYQQSLDQGLQFLIQYYNGEERAKGNILERFSAQQFPDLHSELNLSSLELGDSALYFCASSVDPLGQGPEKLFFGSGTQLSVL.

The chain employs TRBV24-1 and TRBJ2-3, with D possibly TRBD1 on 6 matching bases. The V end was cut by 3 bases, the J end by 1 base, with 16 bases between. The CDR3 has 17 amino acids. Germline V gene data show CDR1 as KGHDR and CDR2 as SFDVKD. The CDR3 sequence: CATSDPSRQAGTDTQYF. Here the CDR3 DNA reads TGTGCCACCAGTGATCCCTCTCGACAGGCGGGCACAGATACGCAGTATTTT.

As regards this clone: An end of the junction differs from the germline gene, which may be a read error. The V and J genes are TRBV5-6 and TRBJ2-1, with a weak D call TRBD2 (6 bases). CDR3 length: 15 residues. Germline CDR1 SGHDT, CDR2 YYEEEE. The CDR3: CASSSPGLGYTEQFF. In DNA form, the CDR3 reads TGTGCCAGCAGCTCTCCGGGACTGGGGTACACTGAGCAGTTCTTC.

V usage is TRBV19 and J usage is TRBJ2-2; 9 bases map to TRBD2. The germline CDR1 and CDR2 sequences are LNHDA and SQIVND (reference sequence). J lost 5 bases, V lost 2 bases, and 6 bases had no gene match. CDR3 length equals 16 residues. Here the CDR3 DNA reads TGTGCCAGTAGTATATTTAGCGGGAGTGGAACCGGGGAGCTGTTTTTT. It translates to CASSIFSGSGTGELFF.

In its sample, this clone was seen once. The CDR3 coding sequence is TGTGCCAGCAGCTTATACGGGACAGGGAGGTCCGGGGAGCTGTTTTTT. It encodes CASSLYGTGRSGELFF. The rearrangement uses TRBV7-8 and TRBJ2-2; TRBD1 aligns across 9 bases. Looked up from germline, CDR1 is SGHVS and CDR2 is FQNEAQ. The CDR3 runs 16 residues. V shed 2 bases and J 6 bases; nucleotides not matched to a gene: 7.

V and J are TRBV15 and TRBJ2-7, with 8 bases that match TRBD2. The J segment lost 3 bases and the V segment lost 0 bases, leaving 4 bases of the junction unmatched. The CDR3 spans 15 residues. In germline, CDR1 is LNHNV, CDR2 YYDKDF (reference sequence). CDR3: CATSRDIAGHYEQYF. The CDR3 bases are TGTGCCACCAGCAGAGATATAGCGGGACACTACGAGCAGTACTTC.

The chain couples TRBV19 to TRBJ2-2; 8 bases agree with TRBD1. The CDR3 is made up of 15 amino acids. J lost 5 bases, V lost 7 bases, and 9 bases had no gene match. Germline CDR1 reads LNHDA; CDR2 reads SQIVND (reference sequence). The CDR3 loop reads CASKDRGAETGELFF. The CDR3 region has the DNA TGTGCCAGTAAAGACAGGGGTGCAGAAACCGGGGAGCTGTTTTTT.

V is TRBV4-3 and J is TRBJ2-7; 8 bases agree with TRBD1. The CDR3 covers 14 residues. Germline assignment: CDR1 LGHNA and CDR2 YSLEER. The junction had 4 bases not matched to a gene; V was cut back by 0 bases and J by 6 bases. This chain's CDR3 is CASSQDRGRGEQYF. For the CDR3, the DNA is TGCGCCAGCAGCCAAGACAGGGGGCGAGGCGAGCAGTACTTC.

This clone has a single count. In nucleotides, the CDR3 is TGTGCCAGCAGCCTAGCGGGAGGTCACAATGAGCAGTTCTTC. It encodes CASSLAGGHNEQFF. V usage is TRBV6-5 and J usage is TRBJ2-1; 11 bases fit TRBD2. The CDR3 spans 14 residues. Trimming cost V 6 bases and J 5 bases; bases outside gene matches: 3. Germline lookup yields CDR1 MNHEY and CDR2 SVGAGI.